This TCR beta chain was captured in a study of blood T cell repertoires in COVID-19. Here immunoSEQ multiplex PCR was the method, and the copy in TCRdb shows in-frame clones only, minus some. The data contain around 390,000 clones, about 86% of them singletons. Details on this clone: The final CDR3 position lacks the conserved phenylalanine or tryptophan, pointing to a likely read error. Because the CDR3's place on the DNA is in doubt, the DNA is left out and the CDR3 is given as listed by TCRdb.

Those enrolled, adults aged about 18 to 95 years, came from about two dozen US areas. Cohort 3 donors were reported recovered after two negative PCRs, clearance, or symptom resolution. The germline V gene has CDR1 LGHDT and CDR2 YNNKEL (reference sequence). The CDR3 extends over 9 residues, inclusive of both ends. Material: PBMCs or T cells enriched from blood (not recorded which). The receptor was derived from a woman between 45 and 60 years old who had recovered from COVID-19. The rearrangement links TRBV3-1 (or the pseudogene TRBV3-2) to TRBJ1-5. CDR3 sequence: CASSDGQRD.